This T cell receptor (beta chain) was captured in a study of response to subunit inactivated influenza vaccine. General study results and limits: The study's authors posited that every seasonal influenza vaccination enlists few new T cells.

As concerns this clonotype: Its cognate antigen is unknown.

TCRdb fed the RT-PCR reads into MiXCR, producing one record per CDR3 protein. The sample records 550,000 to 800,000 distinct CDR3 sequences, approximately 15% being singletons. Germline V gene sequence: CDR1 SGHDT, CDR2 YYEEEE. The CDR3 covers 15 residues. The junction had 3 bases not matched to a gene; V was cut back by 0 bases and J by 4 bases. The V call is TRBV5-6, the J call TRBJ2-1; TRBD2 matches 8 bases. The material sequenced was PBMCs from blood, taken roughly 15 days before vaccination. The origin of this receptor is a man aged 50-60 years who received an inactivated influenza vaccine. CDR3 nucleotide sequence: TGTGCCAGCAGCTTGGTGACTAGCGAGTACAATGAGCAGTTCTTC. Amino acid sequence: CASSLVTSEYNEQFF.